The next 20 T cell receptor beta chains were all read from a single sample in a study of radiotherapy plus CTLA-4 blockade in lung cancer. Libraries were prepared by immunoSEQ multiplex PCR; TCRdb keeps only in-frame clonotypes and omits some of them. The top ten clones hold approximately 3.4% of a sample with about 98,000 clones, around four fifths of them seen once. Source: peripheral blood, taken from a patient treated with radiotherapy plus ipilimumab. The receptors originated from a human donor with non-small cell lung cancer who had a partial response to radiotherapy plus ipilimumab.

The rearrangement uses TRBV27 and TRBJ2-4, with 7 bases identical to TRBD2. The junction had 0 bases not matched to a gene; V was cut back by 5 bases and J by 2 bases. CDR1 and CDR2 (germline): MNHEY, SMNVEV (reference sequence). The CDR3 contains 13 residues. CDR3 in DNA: TGTGCCAGCAGTAGCGGGACCAAAAACATTCAGTACTTC. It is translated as CASSSGTKNIQYF.

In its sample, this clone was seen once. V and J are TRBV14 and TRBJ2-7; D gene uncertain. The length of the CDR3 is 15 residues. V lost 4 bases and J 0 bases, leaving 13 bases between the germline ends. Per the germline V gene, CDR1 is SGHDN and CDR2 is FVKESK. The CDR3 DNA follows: TGTGCCAGCAGCCCCCCCGCGGTTAGCTCCTACGAGCAGTACTTC. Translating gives CASSPPAVSSYEQYF.

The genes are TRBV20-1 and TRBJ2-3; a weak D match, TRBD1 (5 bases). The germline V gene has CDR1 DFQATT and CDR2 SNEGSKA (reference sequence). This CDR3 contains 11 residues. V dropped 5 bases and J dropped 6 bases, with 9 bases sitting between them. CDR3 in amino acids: CSAPKGDTQYF. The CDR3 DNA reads TGCAGTGCTCCGAAGGGGGATACGCAGTATTTT.

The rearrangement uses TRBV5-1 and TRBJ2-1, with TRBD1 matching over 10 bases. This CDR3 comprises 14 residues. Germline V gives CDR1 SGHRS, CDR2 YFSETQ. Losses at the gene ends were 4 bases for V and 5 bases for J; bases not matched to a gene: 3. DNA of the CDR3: TGCGCCAGCAGCAAAGGACAGGGGGACAATGAGCAGTTCTTC. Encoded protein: CASSKGQGDNEQFF.

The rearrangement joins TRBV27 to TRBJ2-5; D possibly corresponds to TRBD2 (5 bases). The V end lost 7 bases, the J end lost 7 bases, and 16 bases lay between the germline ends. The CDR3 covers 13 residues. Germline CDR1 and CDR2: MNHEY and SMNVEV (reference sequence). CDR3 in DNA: TGTGCCAGCACCTCGTCCCCTGAGGGGACCCAGTACTTC. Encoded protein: CASTSSPEGTQYF.

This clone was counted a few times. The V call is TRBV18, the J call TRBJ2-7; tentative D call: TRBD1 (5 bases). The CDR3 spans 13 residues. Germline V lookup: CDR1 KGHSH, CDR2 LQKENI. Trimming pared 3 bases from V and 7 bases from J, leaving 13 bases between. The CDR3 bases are TGTGCCAGCTCACCGTCCCAGGGTGGGGAGCAGTACTTC. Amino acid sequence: CASSPSQGGEQYF.

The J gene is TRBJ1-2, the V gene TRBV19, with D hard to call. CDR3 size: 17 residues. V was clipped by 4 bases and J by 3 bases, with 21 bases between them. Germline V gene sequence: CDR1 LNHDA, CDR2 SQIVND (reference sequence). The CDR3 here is CASSREGLQAIDYGYTF. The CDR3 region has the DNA TGTGCCAGTAGTAGAGAGGGCCTTCAAGCTATAGACTATGGCTACACCTTC.

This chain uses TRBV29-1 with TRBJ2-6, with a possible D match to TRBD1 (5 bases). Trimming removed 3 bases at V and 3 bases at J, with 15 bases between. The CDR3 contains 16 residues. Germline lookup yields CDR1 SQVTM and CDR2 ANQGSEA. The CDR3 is CSVELPRGGGANVLTF. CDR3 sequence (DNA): TGCAGCGTTGAGCTCCCAAGGGGTGGTGGGGCCAACGTCCTGACTTTC.

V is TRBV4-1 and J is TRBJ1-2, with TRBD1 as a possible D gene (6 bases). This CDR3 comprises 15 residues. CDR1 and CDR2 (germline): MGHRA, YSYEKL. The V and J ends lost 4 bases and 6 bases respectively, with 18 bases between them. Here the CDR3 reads CASSPEEQGFNGYTF. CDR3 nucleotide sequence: TGCGCCAGCAGCCCAGAAGAACAGGGCTTTAATGGCTACACCTTC.

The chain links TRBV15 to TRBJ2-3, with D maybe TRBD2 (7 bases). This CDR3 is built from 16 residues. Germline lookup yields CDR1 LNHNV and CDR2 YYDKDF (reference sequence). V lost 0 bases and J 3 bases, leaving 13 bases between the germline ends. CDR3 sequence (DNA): TGTGCCACCAGCAGAGATCGGGGGGCGGGTACAGATACGCAGTATTTT. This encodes CATSRDRGAGTDTQYF.

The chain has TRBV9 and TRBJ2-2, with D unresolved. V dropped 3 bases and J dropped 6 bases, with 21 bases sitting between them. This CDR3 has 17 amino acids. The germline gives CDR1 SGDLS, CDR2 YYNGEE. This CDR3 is CASSARAKWAVAGELFF. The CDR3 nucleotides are TGTGCCAGCAGCGCACGCGCCAAGTGGGCCGTGGCCGGGGAGCTGTTTTTT.

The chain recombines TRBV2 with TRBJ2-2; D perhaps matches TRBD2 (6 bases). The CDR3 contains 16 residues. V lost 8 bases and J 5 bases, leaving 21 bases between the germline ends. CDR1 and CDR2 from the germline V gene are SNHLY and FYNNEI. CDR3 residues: CASLEFAGRQTGELFF. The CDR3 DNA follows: TGTGCCAGCCTGGAGTTTGCGGGAAGACAGACCGGGGAGCTGTTTTTT.

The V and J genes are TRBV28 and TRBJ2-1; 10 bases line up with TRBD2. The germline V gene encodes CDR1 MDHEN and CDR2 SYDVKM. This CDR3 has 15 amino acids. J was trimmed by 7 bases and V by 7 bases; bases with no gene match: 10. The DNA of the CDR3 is TGTGCCAGCACCGAAGGGCTAGCGGGAGCGAATGAGCAGTTCTTC. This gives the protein CASTEGLAGANEQFF.

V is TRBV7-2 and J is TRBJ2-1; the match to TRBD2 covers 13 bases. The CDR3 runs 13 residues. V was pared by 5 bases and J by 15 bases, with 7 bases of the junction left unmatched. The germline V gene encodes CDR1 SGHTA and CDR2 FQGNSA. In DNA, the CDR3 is TGTGCCAGCAGCCAAGGACTAGCGGGAGATCCGTTCTTC. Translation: CASSQGLAGDPFF.

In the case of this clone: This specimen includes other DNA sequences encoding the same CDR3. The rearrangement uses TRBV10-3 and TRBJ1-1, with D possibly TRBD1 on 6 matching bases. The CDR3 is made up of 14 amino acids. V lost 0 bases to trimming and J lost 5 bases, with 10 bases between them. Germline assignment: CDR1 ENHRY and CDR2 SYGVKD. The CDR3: CAISESGGRTEAFF. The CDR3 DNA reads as TGTGCCATCAGTGAGTCAGGGGGAAGGACTGAAGCTTTCTTT.

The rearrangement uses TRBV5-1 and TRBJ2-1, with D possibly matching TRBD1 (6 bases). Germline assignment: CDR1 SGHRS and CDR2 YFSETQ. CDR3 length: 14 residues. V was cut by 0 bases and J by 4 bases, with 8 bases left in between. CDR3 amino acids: CASSLGDTYNEQFF. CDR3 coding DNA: TGCGCCAGCAGCTTGGGGGACACTTACAATGAGCAGTTCTTC.

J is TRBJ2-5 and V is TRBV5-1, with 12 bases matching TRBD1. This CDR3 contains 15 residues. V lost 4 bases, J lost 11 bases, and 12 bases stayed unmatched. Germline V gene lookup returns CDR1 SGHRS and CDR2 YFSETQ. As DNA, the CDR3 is TGCGCCAGCAGCCCCGGGACAGGGGGCTCAGGGGAGCAGTACTTC. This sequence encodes CASSPGTGGSGEQYF.

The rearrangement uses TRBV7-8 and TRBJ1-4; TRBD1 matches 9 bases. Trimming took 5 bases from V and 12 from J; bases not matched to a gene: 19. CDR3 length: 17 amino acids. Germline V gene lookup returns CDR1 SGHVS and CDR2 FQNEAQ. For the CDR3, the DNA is TGTGCCAGCAGCCTCCGCCCGGGACAGGGAGTAATGAAGGAACTGTTTTTT. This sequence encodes CASSLRPGQGVMKELFF.

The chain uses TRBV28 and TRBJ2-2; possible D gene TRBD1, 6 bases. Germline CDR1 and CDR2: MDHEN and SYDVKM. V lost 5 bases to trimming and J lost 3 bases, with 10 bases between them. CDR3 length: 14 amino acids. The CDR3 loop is CASSIGQYTGELFF. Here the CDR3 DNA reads TGTGCCAGCAGTATTGGACAGTACACCGGGGAGCTGTTTTTT.

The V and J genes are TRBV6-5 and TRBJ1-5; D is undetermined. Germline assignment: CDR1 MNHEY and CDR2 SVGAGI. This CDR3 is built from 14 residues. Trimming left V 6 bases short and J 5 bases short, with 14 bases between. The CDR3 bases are TGTGCCAGCAGGGGCGCGGGTGGAGATCAGCCCCAGCATTTT. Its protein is CASRGAGGDQPQHF.